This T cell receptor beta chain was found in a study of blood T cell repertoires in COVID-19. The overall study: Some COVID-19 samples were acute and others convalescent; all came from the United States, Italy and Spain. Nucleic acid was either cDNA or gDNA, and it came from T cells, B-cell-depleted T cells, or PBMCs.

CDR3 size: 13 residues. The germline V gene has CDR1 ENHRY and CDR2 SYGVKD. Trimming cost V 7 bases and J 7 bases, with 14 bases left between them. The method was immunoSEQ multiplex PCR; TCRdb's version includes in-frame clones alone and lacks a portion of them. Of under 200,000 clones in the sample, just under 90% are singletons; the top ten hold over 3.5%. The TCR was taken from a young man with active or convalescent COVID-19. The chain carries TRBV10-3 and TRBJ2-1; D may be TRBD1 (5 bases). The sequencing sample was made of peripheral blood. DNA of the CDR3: TGTGCCATCAAGCAGGGAACCGGGAATGAGCAGTTCTTC. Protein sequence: CAIKQGTGNEQFF.